This passage covers 9 T cell receptor beta chains from one sample sequenced in a study of blood T cell repertoires in COVID-19. Sequenced by immunoSEQ multiplex PCR; TCRdb stores in-frame clones only, minus some. There are fewer than 200,000 clones in the sample; roughly three quarters occur only once, and approximately 8.6% lies in the top ten. Sequenced sample: peripheral blood. These receptors originate from a woman aged 45-60 years with active or convalescent COVID-19.

This clone was seen more than once but under ten times. The V and J genes are TRBV5-4 and TRBJ2-3; 11 nucleotides align to TRBD1. Germline lookup yields CDR1 SGHNT and CDR2 YYREEE (reference sequence). CDR3 length: 16 amino acids. Germline trimming cut 0 bases from V and 4 bases from J; bases unmatched to any gene: 4. As DNA, the CDR3 is TGTGCCAGCAGCTTGGACGCGGGACAGGGGGCAGATACGCAGTATTTT. Protein sequence: CASSLDAGQGADTQYF.

The chain combines TRBV6-4 with TRBJ2-5, with TRBD1 matching 7 bases. This CDR3 spans 18 amino acids. Germline loops: CDR1 MRHNA, CDR2 SNTAGT. Trimming removed 2 bases from V and 2 bases from J; junction bases left unmatched: 14. CDR3 loop: CASSDLCHRGPPQETQYF. CDR3 bases: TGTGCCAGCAGTGACCTATGCCACAGGGGACCCCCTCAAGAGACCCAGTACTTC.

The chain recombines TRBV29-1 with TRBJ2-1; 9 nucleotides line up with TRBD1. V trimming: 6 bases; J trimming: 7 bases; junction bases outside the gene matches: 7. Germline CDR1 is SQVTM and CDR2 is ANQGSEA. This CDR3 contains 13 residues. The CDR3 sequence is CSVAGQGGNEQFF. DNA for the CDR3: TGCAGCGTCGCGGGACAGGGAGGAAATGAGCAGTTCTTC.

V usage is TRBV5-1 and J usage is TRBJ1-6; TRBD1 matches 12 bases. The CDR3 extends over 19 amino acids. Unmatched junction bases numbered 17, after V lost 3 bases and J lost 10 bases. The V gene's germline CDR1 is SGHRS and CDR2 YFSETQ. The CDR3 DNA sequence: TGCGCCAGCAGCTACCTCGCGGGACAGGGGGCGGCACGGGACTCACCCCTCCACTTT. Translation gives CASSYLAGQGAARDSPLHF. The whole variable domain, filled in from reference TRBV5-1 and TRBJ1-6, reads KAGVTQTPRYLIKTRGQQVTLSCSPISGHRSVSWYQQTPGQGLQFLFEYFSETQRNKGNFPGRFSGRQFSNSRSEMNVSTLELGDSALYLCASSYLAGQGAARDSPLHFGNGTRLTVT.

The rearrangement uses TRBV18 and TRBJ1-4, with 12 bases matching TRBD1. The CDR3 is 15 amino acids. J lost 5 bases, V lost 6 bases, and 4 bases had no gene match. CDR1 and CDR2 from the germline V gene are KGHSH and LQKENI. The CDR3 protein is CASSGQGARNEKLFF. The CDR3 DNA reads as TGTGCCAGCTCGGGACAGGGGGCGCGGAATGAAAAACTGTTTTTT.

The chain joins TRBV7-8 to TRBJ1-5, with 8 bases that match TRBD1. V shed 5 bases, J shed 6 bases, and the junction held 15 bases outside the gene matches. CDR1 is SGHVS and CDR2 is FQNEAQ in the germline V gene. The CDR3 contains 17 residues. The CDR3 bases are TGTGCCAGCAGCCTCCGACGGGACAGGCCTGCAAGTCAGCCCCAGCATTTT. It codes for CASSLRRDRPASQPQHF.

The genes are TRBV2 and TRBJ1-5; 7 positions match TRBD1. Germline trimming cut 4 bases from V and 7 bases from J; bases unmatched to any gene: 7. The CDR3 is 14 residues long. Germline CDR1 SNHLY, CDR2 FYNNEI. The CDR3 sequence: CASSGTGGLQPQHF. The CDR3 DNA sequence: TGTGCCAGCAGTGGGACAGGAGGGTTACAGCCCCAGCATTTT.

This clone came up a few times. The V and J genes are TRBV9 and TRBJ1-2; D remains unclear. Germline V gene lookup returns CDR1 SGDLS and CDR2 YYNGEE. This CDR3 has 14 amino acids. Trimming removed 0 bases from V and 2 bases from J, with 8 bases in between. The CDR3 sequence: CASSVDVLNYGYTF. CDR3 sequence (DNA): TGTGCCAGCAGCGTAGATGTCCTGAACTATGGCTACACCTTC.

This clone was counted once. This chain links TRBV7-9 with TRBJ2-1; 9 nucleotides align to TRBD2. The trim removed 5 bases at V and 7 bases at J, leaving 12 bases unmatched. Germline-derived CDR1 and CDR2 are SEHNR and FQNEAQ (reference sequence). The CDR3 runs to 16 residues. The CDR3 region is CASSSSAGGFGNEQFF. The CDR3 DNA follows: TGTGCCAGCAGCAGCTCGGCGGGGGGGTTTGGGAATGAGCAGTTCTTC. The entire variable domain, with the rest obtained from reference TRBV7-9 and TRBJ2-1, is as follows: DTGVSQNPRHKITKRGQNVTFRCDPISEHNRLYWYRQTLGQGPEFLTYFQNEAQLEKSRLLSDRFSAERPKGSFSTLEIQRTEQGDSAMYLCASSSSAGGFGNEQFFGPGTRLTVL.